This T cell receptor (beta chain) comes out of a study of blood T cell repertoires in COVID-19. Study as a whole: Sites in the United States, Italy and Spain provided acute and convalescent COVID-19 samples.

Using immunoSEQ multiplex PCR, the repertoire was profiled, and TCRdb retains in-frame clones only, with some absent. The table records 120,000 to 150,000 clones, approximately 90% of them present only once. Seattle's enrolled individuals joined amid active infection and were then monitored longitudinally. Unmatched junction bases numbered 6, after V lost 0 bases and J lost 2 bases. This CDR3 comprises 18 residues. The germline CDR1 and CDR2 sequences are LGHDT and YNNKEL (reference sequence). The chain is built from TRBV3-1 (or the pseudogene TRBV3-2) and TRBJ2-5, with 13 bases lining up with TRBD2. This sequence originates from a human donor with COVID-19, enrolled during active disease. The donor label of this sample is uncertain. Specimen: peripheral blood. The CDR3 sequence: CASSQDWGLAGTQETQYF. The CDR3 coding sequence is TGTGCCAGCAGCCAAGATTGGGGACTAGCGGGGACTCAAGAGACCCAGTACTTC.